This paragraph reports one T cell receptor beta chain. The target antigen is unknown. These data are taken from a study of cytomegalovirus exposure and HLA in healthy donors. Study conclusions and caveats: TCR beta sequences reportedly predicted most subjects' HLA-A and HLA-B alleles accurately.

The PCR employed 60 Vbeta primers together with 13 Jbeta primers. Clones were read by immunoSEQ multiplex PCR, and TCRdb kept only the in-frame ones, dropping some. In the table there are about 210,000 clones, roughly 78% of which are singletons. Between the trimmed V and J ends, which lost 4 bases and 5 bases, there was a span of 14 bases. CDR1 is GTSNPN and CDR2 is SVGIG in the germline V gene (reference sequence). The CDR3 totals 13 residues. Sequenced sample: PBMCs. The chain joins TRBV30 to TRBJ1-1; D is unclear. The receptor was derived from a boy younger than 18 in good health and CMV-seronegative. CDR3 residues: CAWTWARRTEAFF. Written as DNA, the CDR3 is TGTGCCTGGACCTGGGCCCGGAGGACTGAAGCTTTCTTT.